Included here is one T cell receptor gamma chain sequence, with context. This clone is classified as medium-sized (0.01 to 0.1%). The antigen it recognizes is unknown. Qualities for individual bases were not recorded, and no much larger clone is one base off. This CDR3 is also generated by other DNA sequences in the sample. For this chain, trimming is 2 bases at the V end and 6 bases at the J end, and the number of junction bases without a gene match is 7. The germline V gene (reference sequence) gives CDR1 as GITISATS and CDR2 as ISYDGTV. Its CDR3 holds 17 amino acids, cysteine through phenylalanine. Only the CDR3 part of the read is kept: 51 bases, read in frame from the first base. The data derive from a study of γδ T cells in repeated Plasmodium falciparum infection (dated by TCRdb to the early 2020s). Regarding the research as a whole: The natural-infection arm enrolled Malian children exposed to intense seasonal malaria transmission and compared the Malian children with Australian children matched for age and gender. Roughly 5 malaria-naive U.S. adults underwent four controlled human malaria infections by bites from P. falciparum NF54-infected Anopheles stephensi mosquitoes over 644 days. Samples from controlled-infection subjects were taken at baseline, just before selected infections, and 21 days after each infection. Malian gammadelta TCR repertoires were analysed cross-sectionally during no-transmission periods and longitudinally across acute febrile malaria episodes. The study examined how repeated Plasmodium falciparum infection shapes the human gammadelta T cell repertoire, using natural infection in Mali and controlled human malaria infection. The paper's findings and limits, for the study overall: The controlled-infection cohort was small, limiting analysis of inter-individual variability in gammadelta T cell responses. Waves of new clonotype selection in Vdelta2-negative, largely Vdelta1+, gammadelta TCR repertoires appeared to be driven by repeated controlled infections. Generalizability was limited because the Malian cohort was drawn from a small rural village of predominantly one ethnic group. A highly stable polyclonal repertoire over time and infection, with many inter-individual overlapping TCRgamma sequences, was shown by Vgamma9/Vdelta2+ TCR repertoires. Vdelta2-negative gammadelta TCR repertoires from Malian children appeared more clonally expanded, less diverse and less shared than those of Australian children.

Receptor amplification or capture employed multiplex PCR. Sequenced using an Illumina MiSeq. Each sorted gammadelta T cell sample was sequenced for both the TCR gamma (TRG) and TCR delta (TRD) chains. Per the original workflow: The repertoire analyses used clonotype tree plots, the accumulated frequency of the top 20 clonotypes, and diversity index (DI) and D75 metrics. TCRdb reanalyzed the public reads with the CATT caller, and identical DNA sequences were merged afterwards. The V and J calls, along with clone size, are taken from TCRdb and not from the paper's own processing. The sample records tens of thousands of gamma-chain clones, about 3% of which are singletons. Together, the top ten hold 30% to 35% of the sample. For bulk TCR repertoire analysis, Vgamma9/Vdelta2+ and Vdelta2-negative gammadelta T cell populations were isolated by flow sorting from peripheral blood mononuclear cells.

The specimen was gamma-delta T cells from blood. The chain links TRGV9 with TRGJP. The receptor was derived from a pool of human donors (malaria-infected and uninfected, not separated). The bases are TGTGCCTTGTGGGAGGGCCCCCGAGAGTTGGGCAAAAAAATCAAGGTATTT. This sequence encodes CALWEGPRELGKKIKVF.